This TCR beta chain originates from a study of cytomegalovirus exposure and HLA in healthy donors. Study-level information: In an early release, HLA-typed donors contributed tens of millions of unique TCR sequences. Researchers found that approximately 77% of almost 400 genotyped donors fell within the Caucasian-associated ancestry cluster.

This CDR3 spans 15 amino acids. Losses at the gene ends were 6 bases for V and 4 bases for J; bases not matched to a gene: 9. Germline V gene lookup returns CDR1 SNHLY and CDR2 FYNNEI. A note on this clone: Its antigen is not identified.

Researchers ran the PCR with 60 Vbeta and 13 Jbeta primers. The table came from immunoSEQ multiplex PCR; TCRdb's copy has only in-frame clones and leaves some out. The sample is made up of 150,000 to 200,000 clones, and the top ten hold approximately 0.82% of it. Study findings and constraints: Near-uniform donor sequencing depth was presumed by presence/absence analyses.

The TCR was taken from a young woman in good health and CMV-seropositive. The genes are TRBV2 and TRBJ2-5; 9 positions agree with TRBD1. The source material was PBMCs. The CDR3: CASRDSQGARETQYF. The CDR3, as DNA: TGTGCCAGCAGAGATTCACAGGGGGCCAGAGAGACCCAGTACTTC.